The 24 T cell receptor beta chains presented below share a single source sample, sequenced in a study (dated by TCRdb to the mid-2010s). The protocol used for the library was 5' RACE. Sequenced on an Illumina MiSeq. The raw public reads went through TCRdb reprocessing: fastp at Q25, MiXCR clone calling, in-frame beta chains kept. Each entry is one CDR3 protein sequence, shown with its most common DNA and genes. Here the sample has 7,500 to 10,000 distinct CDR3 sequences; about a quarter occur a single time. The top ten hold about 3.4% of the sample. Cells that were CD4+CD25+CD127-/low were isolated as Tregs. The specimen was Tregs sorted from blood. The receptors come from a female donor with breast cancer.

This clonotype has ten or more counts. The chain carries TRBV9 and TRBJ1-4; no firm D call. CDR1 and CDR2 (germline): SGDLS, YYNGEE. Trimming removed 1 base at V and 0 bases at J, with 4 bases between. The CDR3 covers 14 residues. CDR3 bases: TGTGCCAGCAGCGTACTAGCAACTAATGAAAAACTGTTTTTT. It specifies CASSVLATNEKLFF.

A few counts support this clonotype. A much more abundant neighbour one base away suggests this may be a read error. V is TRBV27 and J is TRBJ2-7; no reliable D call. The CDR3 length is 15 residues. Trimming cost V 2 bases and J 0 bases, with 11 bases left between them. Germline CDR1 reads MNHEY; CDR2 reads SMNVEV (reference sequence). Written as DNA, the CDR3 is TGTGCCAGCAGTTTACGGGCGGTAGGCTCCTACGAGCAGTACTTC. It encodes CASSLRAVGSYEQYF.

This clonotype is classed as medium-sized (0.01 to 0.1%). The CDR3: CASSESWELSTDTQYF. In DNA form, the CDR3 reads TGTGCCAGCAGTGAATCGTGGGAACTAAGCACAGATACGCAGTATTTT. V usage is TRBV6-1 and J usage is TRBJ2-3, with no clear D. The CDR3 covers 16 residues. The V gene lost 2 bases and the J gene lost 0 bases, with 12 bases spanning the gap. Looked up from germline, CDR1 is MNHNS and CDR2 is SASEGT.

This clonotype was recorded at least ten times. This chain links TRBV7-2 with TRBJ2-1; D gene uncertain. Deletions cut 5 bases from V and 5 bases from J, with 10 bases between. This CDR3 comprises 13 residues. The germline gives CDR1 SGHTA, CDR2 FQGNSA. CDR3 in DNA: TGTGCCAGCAGCCCCTCTGGGAACAATGAGCAGTTCTTC. Its translation is CASSPSGNNEQFF.

The rearrangement uses TRBV12-3 or TRBV12-4 and TRBJ1-3, with no clear D. Deletions cut 2 bases from V and 4 bases from J, with 9 bases between. This CDR3 is 14 amino acids long. This chain's CDR3 is CASSLFSPGNTIYF. As DNA, the CDR3 is TGTGCCAGCAGTTTATTCAGCCCAGGAAACACCATATATTTT.

This clonotype was seen repeatedly, ten times or more. V usage is TRBV20-1 and J usage is TRBJ2-1, with a weak D call TRBD2 (6 bases). V gave up 2 bases and J gave up 2 bases, with 22 bases separating them. This CDR3 comprises 18 residues. CDR1 and CDR2 (germline): DFQATT, SNEGSKA (reference sequence). The CDR3 nucleotides are TGCAGTGCTAGATCATGGCTAGCGCCAGGCTCCCCCTACAATGAGCAGTTCTTC. It is translated as CSARSWLAPGSPYNEQFF.

This clonotype was counted ten times or more. J is TRBJ1-2 and V is TRBV5-5; unclear D gene. Per germline, CDR1 SGHKS and CDR2 YYEKEE (reference sequence). V was pared by 1 base and J by 5 bases, with 6 bases between. The CDR3 length is 12 residues. CDR3 sequence reads: CASSLNEYGYTF. CDR3 in DNA: TGTGCCAGCAGCTTGAACGAGTATGGCTACACCTTC.

Relative to its sample, this clonotype is medium-sized. The chain couples TRBV9 to TRBJ2-7; a weak D match, TRBD1 (6 bases). The CDR3 has 13 amino acids. Germline assignment: CDR1 SGDLS and CDR2 YYNGEE. V lost 4 bases to trimming and J lost 3 bases, with 11 bases between them. For the CDR3, the DNA is TGTGCCAGCAGCCACGGACAGAGCTACGAGCAGTACTTC. The encoded protein is CASSHGQSYEQYF.

This clonotype has only one observation. V gene TRBV7-3 combines with J gene TRBJ2-2; no clear D. The CDR3 sequence is 16 residues long. The V end lost 1 base, the J end lost 1 base, and 10 bases lay between the germline ends. Germline assignment: CDR1 SGHTA and CDR2 FQGTGA. CDR3: CASSLNARRNTGELFF. DNA for the CDR3: TGTGCCAGCAGCTTAAACGCCAGAAGGAACACCGGGGAGCTGTTTTTT. The full variable domain, completed using reference TRBV7-3 and TRBJ2-2, is GAGVSQTPSNKVTEKGKYVELRCDPISGHTALYWYRQSLGQGPEFLIYFQGTGAADDSGLPNDRFFAVRPEGSVSTLKIQRTERGDSAVYLCASSLNARRNTGELFFGEGSRLTVL.

Ten or more counts support this clonotype. The chain carries TRBV25-1 and TRBJ1-2, with 7 positions matching TRBD1. The germline gives CDR1 MGHDK, CDR2 SYGVNS. This CDR3 is built from 12 residues. V shed 8 bases and J 3 bases; nucleotides not matched to a gene: 3. The CDR3 protein is CASSTGYYGYTF. The CDR3 DNA follows: TGTGCCAGCTCGACAGGGTACTATGGCTACACCTTC.

In regard to this clonotype: The conserved phenylalanine or tryptophan is not found at the CDR3 terminus, so this likely reflects a read error. V usage is TRBV5-1 and J usage is TRBJ1-5, with D perhaps matching TRBD1 (5 bases). The CDR3 is 16 residues long. The germline CDR1 and CDR2 sequences are SGHRS and YFSETQ. V gave up 7 bases and J gave up 4 bases, with 21 bases separating them. The CDR3 region is CASGPAGLGLNQPQHS. The CDR3 coding sequence is TGCGCCAGCGGCCCCGCGGGACTTGGGTTAAATCAGCCCCAGCATTCT.

J is TRBJ2-1 and V is TRBV5-1, with D tentatively TRBD2 (6 bases). CDR1 and CDR2 (germline): SGHRS, YFSETQ. The CDR3 sequence is 11 residues long. With 6 bases removed from V and 7 bases from J, the gap between germline ends came to 8 bases. The CDR3 region has the DNA TGCGCCAGCAAGGAGGGGAATGAGCAGTTCTTC. Its protein product is CASKEGNEQFF.

The table lists this clonotype with many counts. The rearrangement joins TRBV19 to TRBJ2-1; the D gene could be TRBD1 or TRBD2 (6 bases each). Trimming left V 1 base short and J 8 bases short, with 15 bases between. CDR1 is LNHDA and CDR2 is SQIVND in the germline V gene (reference sequence). This CDR3 contains 15 residues. The CDR3 spells CASSIGGALDYEQFF. The DNA for the CDR3 is TGTGCCAGTAGTATAGGGGGGGCACTAGACTATGAGCAGTTCTTC.

The chain joins TRBV20-1 to TRBJ2-7; a weak D match, TRBD1 (6 bases). Trimming left V 5 bases short and J 4 bases short, with 12 bases between. This CDR3 spans 12 amino acids. CDR1 DFQATT and CDR2 SNEGSKA come from the germline V gene (reference sequence). The CDR3 region has the DNA TGCAGTGCTTCATACAGGGAGTACGAGCAGTACTTC. Its translation is CSASYREYEQYF.

The rearrangement links TRBV20-1 to TRBJ1-6; possibly TRBD1 for D (5 bases). CDR1 is DFQATT and CDR2 is SNEGSKA in the germline V gene (reference sequence). CDR3 length equals 14 residues. Trimming cost V 1 base and J 11 bases, with 15 bases left between them. The CDR3 protein is CSARGRGWNPPLHF. In DNA, the CDR3 is TGCAGTGCTAGAGGACGGGGGTGGAATCCACCCCTCCACTTT.

Within the sample, this clonotype is medium-sized (0.01 to 0.1%). This chain joins TRBV6-4 and TRBJ1-1; D not resolved. V was clipped by 8 bases and J by 11 bases, with 18 bases between them. Germline V gene lookup returns CDR1 MRHNA and CDR2 SNTAGT. The CDR3 length is 12 residues. CDR3 coding DNA: TGTGCCAGCGTTGGACTGCGGGCTGGGGCTTTCTTT. Its translation: CASVGLRAGAFF.

This clonotype is a singleton in its sample. CDR3 nucleotide sequence: TGCGCCAGCAGCCAAGTCGGTTGGAACACTGAAGCTTTCTTT. It specifies CASSQVGWNTEAFF. V gene TRBV4-1 combines with J gene TRBJ1-1; D remains unclear. Trimming removed 1 base at V and 1 base at J, with 7 bases between. CDR3 size: 14 residues. The germline V gene has CDR1 MGHRA and CDR2 YSYEKL.

This clonotype was counted ten times or more. The gene calls are TRBV9 and TRBJ1-1; 8 positions match TRBD1. This CDR3 region has 15 residues. CDR1 and CDR2 (germline): SGDLS, YYNGEE. V gave up 3 bases and J gave up 0 bases; unmatched junction bases: 4. CDR3 sequence: CASSAQGALNTEAFF. The CDR3 DNA reads as TGTGCCAGCAGCGCCCAGGGGGCCCTGAACACTGAAGCTTTCTTT.

The rearrangement joins TRBV7-6 to TRBJ2-1; no definite D call. V dropped 5 bases and J dropped 6 bases, with 8 bases sitting between them. The CDR3 is 12 amino acids. Germline lookup yields CDR1 SGHVS and CDR2 FNYEAQ. This chain's CDR3 is CASSPIGNEQFF. The CDR3 DNA reads as TGTGCCAGCAGCCCCATAGGCAATGAGCAGTTCTTC. The whole variable domain, filled in from reference TRBV7-6 and TRBJ2-1, reads GAGVSQSPRYKVTKRGQDVALRCDPISGHVSLYWYRQALGQGPEFLTYFNYEAQQDKSGLPNDRFSAERPEGSISTLTIQRTEQRDSAMYRCASSPIGNEQFFGPGTRLTVL.

This clonotype was picked up a small number of times. The chain recombines TRBV12-2 with TRBJ2-1; the table assigns TRBD1, which was not confirmed against the DNA. TRBV12-2 is termed a pseudogene. This CDR3 region has 12 residues. In DNA form, the CDR3 reads TGTGCAAGTCGCTCCCATGACAGAAAGCAGTTCTTC. Encoded protein: CASRSHDRKQFF.

This clonotype was counted at least ten times. The CDR3 sequence is CASSVGSNTEAFF. DNA of the CDR3: TGTGCCAGCAGCGTAGGGTCGAACACTGAAGCTTTCTTT. The rearrangement uses TRBV9 and TRBJ1-1; unclear D gene. Trimming cost V 0 bases and J 1 base, with 4 bases left between them. The V gene's germline CDR1 is SGDLS and CDR2 YYNGEE. There are 13 residues in the CDR3. Complete variable domain (other parts from reference TRBV9 and TRBJ1-1): DSGVTQTPKHLITATGQRVTLRCSPRSGDLSVYWYQQSLDQGLQFLIQYYNGEERAKGNILERFSAQQFPDLHSELNLSSLELGDSALYFCASSVGSNTEAFFGQGTRLTVV.

This clonotype was counted a few times. The chain is built from TRBV9 and TRBJ1-3, with 7 nucleotides matching TRBD1. The CDR3 runs 17 residues. The junction had 11 bases not matched to a gene; V was cut back by 3 bases and J by 2 bases. Germline values: CDR1 SGDLS, CDR2 YYNGEE. CDR3 in amino acids: CASSAWDSPLPGNTIYF. The CDR3 coding sequence is TGTGCCAGCAGCGCCTGGGACAGTCCCCTTCCTGGAAACACCATATATTTT. The complete variable domain, with remaining parts taken from reference TRBV9 and TRBJ1-3, reads DSGVTQTPKHLITATGQRVTLRCSPRSGDLSVYWYQQSLDQGLQFLIQYYNGEERAKGNILERFSAQQFPDLHSELNLSSLELGDSALYFCASSAWDSPLPGNTIYFGEGSWLTVV.

Relative to its sample, this clonotype is medium-sized. J is TRBJ2-1 and V is TRBV11-2; D is uncertain. Germline-derived CDR1 and CDR2 are SGHAT and FQNNGV. This CDR3 spans 16 amino acids. The V end lost 1 base, the J end lost 5 bases, and 15 bases lay between the germline ends. The CDR3 loop reads CASSLVGVSVHNEQFF. As DNA, the CDR3 is TGTGCCAGCAGCTTAGTAGGCGTCTCGGTGCACAATGAGCAGTTCTTC.

This clonotype ranks as medium-sized. The chain carries TRBV6-5 and TRBJ1-1; unclear D gene. Germline V gives CDR1 MNHEY, CDR2 SVGAGI. This CDR3 comprises 13 residues. V lost 4 bases and J lost 2, with 8 bases in between. The CDR3 DNA follows: TGTGCCAGCAGTTTTACAACAAACACTGAAGCTTTCTTT. Translation: CASSFTTNTEAFF.